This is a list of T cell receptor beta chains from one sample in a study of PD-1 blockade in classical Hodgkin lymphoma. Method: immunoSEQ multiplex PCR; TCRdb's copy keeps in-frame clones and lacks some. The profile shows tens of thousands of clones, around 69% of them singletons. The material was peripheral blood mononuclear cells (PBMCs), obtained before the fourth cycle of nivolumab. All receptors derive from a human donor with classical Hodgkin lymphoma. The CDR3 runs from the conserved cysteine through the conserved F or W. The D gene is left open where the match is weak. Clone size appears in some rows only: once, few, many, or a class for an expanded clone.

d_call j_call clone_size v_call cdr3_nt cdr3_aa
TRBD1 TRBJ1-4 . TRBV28 TGTGCCAGCAGTTTACTAAGACAGGGGAATGAAAAACTGTTTTTT CASSLLRQGNEKLFF
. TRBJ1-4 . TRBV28 TGTGCCAGCAGTTTAAGAATGGGAGCTGATGAAAAACTGTTTTTT CASSLRMGADEKLFF
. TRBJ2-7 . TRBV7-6 TGTGCCAGCAGCTTAGACGGCGAGGGCGAGCAGTACTTC CASSLDGEGEQYF
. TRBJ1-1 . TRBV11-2 TGTGCCAGCAGCTTAGATTCCAGGGCCAGGAACACTGAAGCTTTCTTT CASSLDSRARNTEAFF
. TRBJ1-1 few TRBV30 TGTGCCTGGAGTGTCCTGGGCACTGAAGCTTTCTTT CAWSVLGTEAFF
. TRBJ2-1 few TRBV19 TGTGCCAGTAGTATTGGGAGCATGGGATTTGAGCAGTTCTTC CASSIGSMGFEQFF
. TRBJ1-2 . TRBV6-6 TGTGCCAGCAGTCCCAATCGACTCTACACCTTC CASSPNRLYTF
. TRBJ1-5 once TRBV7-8 TGTGCCAGCAGCTTAGGAAGGTCTATCCATGGGCCCCAGCATTTT CASSLGRSIHGPQHF
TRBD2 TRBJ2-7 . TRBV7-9 TGTGCCAGCAGCCCGGGGGGGATGTACGAGCAGTACTTC CASSPGGMYEQYF
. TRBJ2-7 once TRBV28 TGTGCCAGCAGTTTAAGGGTAAACGAGCAGTACTTC CASSLRVNEQYF
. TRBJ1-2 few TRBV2 TGTGCCAGCAGCCCCGGGTCTTACGGGGATGGCTACACCTTC CASSPGSYGDGYTF
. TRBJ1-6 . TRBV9 TGTGCCAGCAGCGTAGATGGGGGCGCCCATAATTCACCCCTCCACTTT CASSVDGGAHNSPLHF
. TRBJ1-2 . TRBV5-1 TGCGCCAGCAGCTTATCTACAGGGATTAACTATGGCTACACCTTC CASSLSTGINYGYTF
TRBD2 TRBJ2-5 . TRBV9 TGTGCCAGCAGCGAGGGCGGGGGGGCACAAGAGACCCAGTACTTC CASSEGGGAQETQYF
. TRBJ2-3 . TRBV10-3 TGTGCCATCAGTGAAGAAAGACTGCCACTCAGTACAGATACGCAGTATTTT CAISEERLPLSTDTQYF
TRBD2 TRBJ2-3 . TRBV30 TGTGCCTGGAGTCTAGCGGGGGGGGTGGATACGCAGTATTTT CAWSLAGGVDTQYF
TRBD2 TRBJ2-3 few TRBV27 TGTGCCAGCAGTTTCGGATGGCGGGGGGGCGGAGATACGCAGTATTTT CASSFGWRGGGDTQYF
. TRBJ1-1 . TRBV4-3 TGCGCCAGCAGCCAAGAGAGTAGGGGAAGTAACACTGAAGCTTTCTTT CASSQESRGSNTEAFF
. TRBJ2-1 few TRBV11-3 TGTGCCAGCAGCTATAGCGATTCCTCCTACAATGAGCAGTTCTTC CASSYSDSSYNEQFF
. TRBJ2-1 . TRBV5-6 TGTGCCAGCAGCACGGGACCCTACTCCTACAATGAGCAGTTCTTC CASSTGPYSYNEQFF
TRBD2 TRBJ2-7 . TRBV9 TGTGCCAGCAGCCTTACCGGGACTAGCTCCTACGAGCAGTACTTC CASSLTGTSSYEQYF
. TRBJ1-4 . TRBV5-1 TGCGCCAGCAGCCATGAGAGCGGGCCTAATGAAAAACTGTTTTTT CASSHESGPNEKLFF
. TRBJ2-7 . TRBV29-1 TGCAGCGTTAAGGAAAGGGGGGAGGGCGAGCAGTACTTC CSVKERGEGEQYF
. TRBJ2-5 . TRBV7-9 TGTGCCAGCAGCTCGGGGCAGCTTCCCCAAGAGACCCAGTACTTC CASSSGQLPQETQYF
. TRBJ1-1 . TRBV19 TGTGCCAGTAGTATCCGAGGGGTTACTGAAGCTTTCTTT CASSIRGVTEAFF
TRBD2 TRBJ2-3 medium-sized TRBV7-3 TGTGCCAGCAGCTCTAGCGGGGGGGCGAAAGATACGCAGTATTTT CASSSSGGAKDTQYF
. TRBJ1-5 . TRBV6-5 TGTGCCAGCAGAGAAGGACTGAACAATCAGCCCCAGCATTTT CASREGLNNQPQHF
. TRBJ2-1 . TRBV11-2 TGTGCCAGCAGCTTAGGATTGTCCTACAATGAGCAGTTCTTC CASSLGLSYNEQFF
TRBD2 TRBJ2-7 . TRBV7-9 TGTGCCAGCGGGGAGGGGCCGGGGGAGCAGTACTTC CASGEGPGEQYF
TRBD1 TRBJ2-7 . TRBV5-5 TGTGCCAGCAGCACCCGACAGGGGAATCCCTACGAGCAGTACTTC CASSTRQGNPYEQYF
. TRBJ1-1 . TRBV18 TGTGCCAGCTCACGGGACATTACTGAAGCTTTCTTT CASSRDITEAFF
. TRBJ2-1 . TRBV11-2 TGTGCCAGCAGCTTAGAGGGGTTGTACAATGAGCAGTTCTTC CASSLEGLYNEQFF
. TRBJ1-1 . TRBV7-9 TGTGCCAGCAGCCTCACGGACGGGTCCGCACGGGGTACTGAAGCTTTCTTT CASSLTDGSARGTEAFF
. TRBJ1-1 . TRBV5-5 TGTGCCAGCAGCTTGCGGACTAACACTGAAGCTTTCTTT CASSLRTNTEAFF
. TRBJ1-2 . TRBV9 TGTGCCAGCAGCGTAGGGGTCGGAAACTATGGCTACACCTTC CASSVGVGNYGYTF
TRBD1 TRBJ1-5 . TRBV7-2 TGTGCCAGCAGTTCGACAGGGGACGGTGTTCAGCCCCAGCATTTT CASSSTGDGVQPQHF
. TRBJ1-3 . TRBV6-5 TGTGCCAGCAGCCAGGGAGTAGGGAAGGGCATATATTTT CASSQGVGKGIYF
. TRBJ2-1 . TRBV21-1 TGTGCCAGCAGCAAATCAAGCAATGAGCAGTTCTTC CASSKSSNEQFF
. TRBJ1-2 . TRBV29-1 TGCAGCGCTCAACAGGAGCCCTATGGCTACACCTTC CSAQQEPYGYTF
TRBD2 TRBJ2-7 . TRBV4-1 TGCGCCAGCAGCCAAGATTTTAGCGGGTCCTTTGGCGAGCAGTACTTC CASSQDFSGSFGEQYF
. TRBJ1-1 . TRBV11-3 TGTGCCAGCAGCGTGGACAGTTACACTGAAGCTTTCTTT CASSVDSYTEAFF
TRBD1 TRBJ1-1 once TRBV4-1 TGCGCCAGCAGCCAAGGCCCGATGACAGGGATGAGAACTGAAGCTTTCTTT CASSQGPMTGMRTEAFF
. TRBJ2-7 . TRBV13 TGTGCCAGCAGCTTAGCCGGTGTACGGGAAGAGCAGTACTTC CASSLAGVREEQYF
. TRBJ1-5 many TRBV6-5 TGTGCCAGCAGTTACTCGGGGGGGCCCAATCAGCCCCAGCATTTT CASSYSGGPNQPQHF
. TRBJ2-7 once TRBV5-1 TGCGCCAGCAGCTTGCTATCTCTCTCCTACGAGCAGTACTTC CASSLLSLSYEQYF
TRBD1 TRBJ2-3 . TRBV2 TGTGCCAGCAGTGGATTTACCGGGACAGGGGCCACAGATACGCAGTATTTT CASSGFTGTGATDTQYF
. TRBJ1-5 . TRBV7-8 TGTGCCAGTAGCTTAGGCCCCAGGGGCAATCAGCCCCAGCATTTT CASSLGPRGNQPQHF
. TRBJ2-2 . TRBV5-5 TGTGCCAGCAGCTTGGTGGCCACCACCGGGGAGCTGTTTTTT CASSLVATTGELFF
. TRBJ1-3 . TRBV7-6 TGTGCCAGCAGCCAAACGGGTCGTGTCCCTACGTTTGGGAACACCATATATTTT CASSQTGRVPTFGNTIYF
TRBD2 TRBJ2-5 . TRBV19 TGTGCCAGTAGTGCGGGTATTAGCGGGGGACCGTACCAAGAGACCCAGTACTTC CASSAGISGGPYQETQYF
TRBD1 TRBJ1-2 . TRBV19 TGTGCCAGTAGTACACCCTGGACAGGAGAGGGCTACACCTTC CASSTPWTGEGYTF
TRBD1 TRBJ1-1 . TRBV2 TGTGCCAGGGGGACAGATAACACTGAAGCTTTCTTT CARGTDNTEAFF
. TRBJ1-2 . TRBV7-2 TGTGCCAGCAGCTTAGTCGGGGGGAATCTGGGTGGCTACACCTTC CASSLVGGNLGGYTF
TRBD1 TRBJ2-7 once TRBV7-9 TGTGCCAGCAGCTCCCCGGACAGGCCCCCGGAGTTCAACGAGCAGTACTTC CASSSPDRPPEFNEQYF